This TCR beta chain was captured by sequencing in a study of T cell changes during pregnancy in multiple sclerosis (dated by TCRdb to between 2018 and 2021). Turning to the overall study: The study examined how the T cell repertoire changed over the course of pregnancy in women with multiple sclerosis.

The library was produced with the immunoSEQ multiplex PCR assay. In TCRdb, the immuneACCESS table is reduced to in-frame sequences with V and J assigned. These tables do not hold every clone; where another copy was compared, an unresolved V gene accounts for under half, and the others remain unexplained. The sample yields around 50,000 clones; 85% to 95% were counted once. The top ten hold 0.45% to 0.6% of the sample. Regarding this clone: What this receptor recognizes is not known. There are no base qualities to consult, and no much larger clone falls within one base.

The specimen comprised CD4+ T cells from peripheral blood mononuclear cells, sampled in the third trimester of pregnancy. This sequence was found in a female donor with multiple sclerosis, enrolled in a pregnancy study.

The base sequence is TGTGCCAGCAGCCTATCGGTCCAAGAGACCCAGTACTTC. Its translation reads: CASSLSVQETQYF. The rearrangement combines TRBV7-3 with TRBJ2-5; the D gene is not confidently resolved. At the junction V is shortened by 5 bases and J by 1 base, with 8 bases in between. Taken from cysteine to phenylalanine, the CDR3 has 13 residues. Just CDR3 DNA is preserved here, 39 bases in frame from base 1. As encoded in the germline V gene, CDR1 is SGHTA while CDR2 is FQGTGA. Full variable domain (CDR3 extended with the reference TRBV7-3 and TRBJ2-5 proteins): GAGVSQTPSNKVTEKGKYVELRCDPISGHTALYWYRQSLGQGPEFLIYFQGTGAADDSGLPNDRFFAVRPEGSVSTLKIQRTERGDSAVYLCASSLSVQETQYFGPGTRLLVL.